The rows below give T cell receptor beta chains drawn from one sample of a study of beta chain features in type 1 diabetes. Sequencing was performed with immunoSEQ multiplex PCR; in TCRdb, only in-frame clones are kept and a portion is missing. This table holds 150,000 to 200,000 clones, 63% found once. The sequenced material came from naive CD4+ T cells from blood. These receptor sequences come from a man aged 25-45 years with type 1 diabetes. Each CDR3 is given with its conserved first and last residue. The order of the fields is CDR3 protein, CDR3 DNA, V gene, CDR3 length, clone size, J gene, D gene. The D gene is left open where the match is weak. Not all rows give a size; the values are once, few, many and, for expanded clones, a class.

CASSEWGGTEAFF TGTGCCAGCAGTGAGTGGGGCGGCACTGAAGCTTTCTTT TRBV25-1 13 NA TRBJ1-1 NA
CASSVGGGVVYNEQFF TGTGCCAGCAGCGTGGGAGGTGGTGTCGTCTACAATGAGCAGTTCTTC TRBV9 16 NA TRBJ2-1 NA
CASSRLYRRRGTF TGTGCCAGCAGCAGGCTGTACCGAAGGAGAGGGACCTTC TRBV5-6 13 NA TRBJ1-2 NA
CASSLALVEPDTQYF TGTGCCAGCAGCTTAGCCCTGGTAGAGCCAGATACGCAGTATTTT TRBV7-6 15 NA TRBJ2-3 NA
CASSWRGSTDTQYF TGTGCCAGCAGCTGGCGGGGGAGCACAGATACGCAGTATTTT TRBV9 14 NA TRBJ2-3 TRBD2
CASSQALQGAETQYF TGCGCCAGCAGCCAAGCCCTGCAGGGTGCGGAGACCCAGTACTTC TRBV4-1 15 NA TRBJ2-5 NA
CSVVSGTTDGEQYF TGCAGCGTCGTTTCCGGGACGACAGACGGCGAGCAGTACTTC TRBV29-1 14 NA TRBJ2-7 NA
CARQQGYYEQYF TGTGCCAGGCAACAGGGGTACTACGAGCAGTACTTC TRBV21-1 12 NA TRBJ2-7 NA
CAWSQGIWEKLFF TGTGCCTGGAGTCAGGGGATTTGGGAAAAACTGTTTTTT TRBV30 13 few TRBJ1-4 NA
CASSPSWGESGANVLTF TGTGCCAGCAGCCCCTCCTGGGGAGAATCTGGGGCCAACGTCCTGACTTTC TRBV9 17 NA TRBJ2-6 NA
CASSLGMYQETQYF TGCGCCAGCAGCTTGGGGATGTACCAAGAGACCCAGTACTTC TRBV5-1 14 NA TRBJ2-5 NA
CASSLGTVGTNEQFF TGTGCCAGCAGCTTAGGGACCGTAGGGACCAATGAGCAGTTCTTC TRBV7-2 15 NA TRBJ2-1 NA
CASSYSMGDIQYF TGTGCCAGCAGTTACTCGATGGGGGACATTCAGTACTTC TRBV6-5 13 NA TRBJ2-4 NA